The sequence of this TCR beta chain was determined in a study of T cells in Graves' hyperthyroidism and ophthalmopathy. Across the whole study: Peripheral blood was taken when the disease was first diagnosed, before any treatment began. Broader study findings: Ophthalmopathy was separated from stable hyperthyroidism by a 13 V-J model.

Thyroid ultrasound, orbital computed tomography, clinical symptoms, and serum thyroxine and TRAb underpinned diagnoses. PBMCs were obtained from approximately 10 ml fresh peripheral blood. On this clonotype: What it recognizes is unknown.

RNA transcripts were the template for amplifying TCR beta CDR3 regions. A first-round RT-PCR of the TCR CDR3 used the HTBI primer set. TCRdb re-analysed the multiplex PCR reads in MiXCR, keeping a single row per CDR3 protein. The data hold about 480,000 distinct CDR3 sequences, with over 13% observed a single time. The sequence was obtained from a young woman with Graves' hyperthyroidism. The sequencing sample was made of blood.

CDR3 in amino acids: CASSTRQEINYGYTF. CDR3 DNA: TGTGCCAGTAGTACTAGACAGGAGATTAACTATGGCTACACCTTC. The chain carries TRBV19 and TRBJ1-2, with D perhaps matching TRBD1 (6 bases). CDR3 size: 15 residues. Germline CDR1 LNHDA, CDR2 SQIVND (reference sequence). Trimming cost V 4 bases and J 1 base, with 13 bases left between them.